This TCR beta chain was captured in a study of T cells in localized non-small cell lung cancer. In regard to this clone: Its target is unknown.

Trimming removed 0 bases from V and 6 bases from J, with 12 bases in between. The CDR3 covers 15 residues. Per germline, CDR1 MNHEY and CDR2 SMNVEV (reference sequence). Overall study findings and caveats: Exceeding tumor, uninvolved adjacent lung had the highest T cell clonality. Heterogeneity remains possible, as sequencing covered one tumor region only. Blood T cell density predicted longer survival; adjacent-lung clonality, shorter. Appearing in adjacent lung were a median about 60 of the top 100 tumor clones.

Assay used: immunoSEQ multiplex PCR; TCRdb lists only in-frame clones, some missing. The sample records around 30,000 clones, approximately 90% being singletons. This chain joins TRBV27 and TRBJ2-1, with D unresolved. The TCR originated in a female donor of 60 years or more with stage III squamous cell lung carcinoma. The material was peripheral blood, obtained before any cancer treatment. The CDR3 is CASSLSKVTANEQFF. CDR3 nucleotide sequence: TGTGCCAGCAGTTTATCGAAGGTGACTGCCAATGAGCAGTTCTTC.